A single sample gave rise to the 14 T cell receptor beta chains below, sequenced in a study of OX40 agonist ivuxolimab in advanced cancers. TCRdb's table, derived via immunoSEQ multiplex PCR, lists solely in-frame clones and lacks some. The sample lists some 95,000 clones, approximately 90% seen once, with approximately 0.5% in the top ten. The sample here was CD4+ or CD8+ T cells sorted from blood, taken in a trial of the OX40 agonist ivuxolimab. The receptors here all came from an adult with an advanced solid tumor such as melanoma, head and neck, liver or kidney cancer.

The chain has TRBV2 and TRBJ1-1, with D maybe TRBD1 (5 bases). V lost 6 bases and J 6 bases, leaving 20 bases between the germline ends. CDR1 is SNHLY, CDR2 FYNNEI, per germline. The CDR3 is 15 amino acids. Written as DNA, the CDR3 is TGTGCCAGCAGCTCAATGCCGAGAGGGGAAGCTGAAGCTTTCTTT. Its protein product is CASSSMPRGEAEAFF. The entire variable domain, with the rest obtained from reference TRBV2 and TRBJ1-1, is as follows: EPEVTQTPSHQVTQMGQEVILRCVPISNHLYFYWYRQILGQKVEFLVSFYNNEISEKSEIFDDQFSVERPDGSNFTLKIRSTKLEDSAMYFCASSSMPRGEAEAFFGQGTRLTVV.

The chain carries TRBV6-6 and TRBJ1-2; possibly TRBD1 for D (5 bases). The V and J ends lost 6 bases and 0 bases respectively, with 14 bases between them. The CDR3 has 15 residues. CDR1 is MNHNY, CDR2 SVGAGI, per germline (reference sequence). The CDR3 spells CASSNRRGANYGYTF. CDR3 coding DNA: TGTGCCAGCAGCAACCGGCGGGGGGCTAACTATGGCTACACCTTC.

This rearrangement joins TRBV5-1 to TRBJ2-1; 7 bases line up with TRBD2. Per the germline V gene, CDR1 is SGHRS and CDR2 is YFSETQ. CDR3 length: 15 residues. Trimming took 3 bases from V and 4 from J; bases not matched to a gene: 7. The CDR3 spells CASSSSGETYNEQFF. CDR3 nucleotides: TGCGCCAGCAGCTCAAGCGGGGAAACATACAATGAGCAGTTCTTC.

V and J are TRBV15 and TRBJ1-2, with 7 bases identical to TRBD1. Germline V CDR1 and CDR2: LNHNV, YYDKDF (reference sequence). The CDR3 runs 15 residues. With 3 bases clipped from V and 3 bases from J, the junction kept 7 bases outside the gene matches. The CDR3 region is CATSRIGGQDYGYTF. CDR3 nucleotide sequence: TGTGCCACCAGCAGGATCGGAGGACAGGACTATGGCTACACCTTC.

The chain combines TRBV6-1 with TRBJ2-3, with 10 nucleotides matching TRBD1. The CDR3 length is 14 residues. V shed 8 bases and J 2 bases; nucleotides not matched to a gene: 4. Germline V CDR1 and CDR2: MNHNS, SASEGT. The CDR3: CASQTGGPTDTQYF. Here the CDR3 DNA reads TGTGCCAGCCAGACAGGGGGCCCCACAGATACGCAGTATTTT.

The chain recombines TRBV7-2 with TRBJ2-2, with a weak D call TRBD2 (5 bases). CDR3 length: 16 residues. Trimming removed 7 bases from V and 3 bases from J, with 18 bases in between. Germline V gene data show CDR1 as SGHTA and CDR2 as FQGNSA. This chain's CDR3 is CASTAGVMVYTGELFF. CDR3 sequence (DNA): TGTGCCAGCACTGCCGGGGTAATGGTATACACCGGGGAGCTGTTTTTT.

This chain connects TRBV2 to TRBJ2-5; 8 bases map to TRBD2. Germline assignment: CDR1 SNHLY and CDR2 FYNNEI. V shed 4 bases and J 3 bases; nucleotides not matched to a gene: 7. The CDR3 has 15 amino acids. CDR3 region: CASSVSGTREETQYF. CDR3 sequence (DNA): TGTGCCAGCAGTGTTAGTGGGACTAGGGAAGAGACCCAGTACTTC.

The chain employs TRBV9 and TRBJ2-5; possibly TRBD2 for D (7 bases). V lost 6 bases and J 5 bases, leaving 23 bases between the germline ends. The CDR3 totals 16 residues. The germline gives CDR1 SGDLS, CDR2 YYNGEE. The CDR3 region is CASTRGAANLRETQYF. CDR3 DNA: TGTGCCAGCACCCGGGGGGCAGCAAATCTACGGGAGACCCAGTACTTC.

Comment on this clone: The sample holds other DNA sequences that translate to the same CDR3. The gene calls are TRBV18 and TRBJ2-5; D ambiguous. The CDR3 is 13 residues long. V lost 3 bases and J lost 5, with 10 bases in between. CDR1 and CDR2 from the germline V gene are KGHSH and LQKENI. DNA of the CDR3: TGTGCCAGCTCACCCCCGGGCGGCGAGACCCAGTACTTC. This translates into CASSPPGGETQYF.

The V and J genes are TRBV7-9 and TRBJ2-7, with D unclear. The CDR3 has 16 amino acids. Germline V lookup: CDR1 SEHNR, CDR2 FQNEAQ (reference sequence). With 1 base removed from V and 6 bases from J, the gap between germline ends came to 19 bases. The CDR3 here is CASSLGVVSFAVEQYF. The CDR3, as DNA: TGTGCCAGCAGCTTAGGAGTTGTCTCGTTCGCGGTCGAGCAGTACTTC.

There are a few counts of this clone. The chain links TRBV19 to TRBJ1-2; no clear D gene. There are 13 residues in the CDR3. The V end was cut by 3 bases, the J end by 7 bases, with 12 bases between. The germline V gene has CDR1 LNHDA and CDR2 SQIVND (reference sequence). The CDR3, as DNA: TGTGCCAGTAGTATTCGGACGAGGACTGGCTACACCTTC. It translates to CASSIRTRTGYTF.

This rearrangement joins TRBV19 to TRBJ1-5; perhaps TRBD1 as D (6 bases). The CDR3 runs to 15 residues. Germline V gives CDR1 LNHDA, CDR2 SQIVND (reference sequence). Trimming removed 6 bases at V and 5 bases at J, with 17 bases between. DNA for the CDR3: TGTGCCAGTAGGCGCCCAGGGGTGAGCGATCAGCCCCAGCATTTT. It specifies CASRRPGVSDQPQHF.

This clone showed up just a few times. The identical CDR3 is also encoded by other nucleotide sequences in the sample. The genes are TRBV28 and TRBJ2-7; tentatively, D is TRBD1 (5 bases). CDR1 and CDR2 from the germline V gene are MDHEN and SYDVKM. V was cut by 2 bases and J by 3 bases, with 8 bases left in between. This CDR3 is built from 13 residues. The CDR3: CASSLPDSYEQYF. DNA for the CDR3: TGTGCCAGCAGTTTACCCGACAGCTACGAGCAGTACTTC.

The J gene is TRBJ1-1, the V gene TRBV7-9; maybe TRBD1 (5 bases). There are 15 residues in the CDR3. Germline V gives CDR1 SEHNR, CDR2 FQNEAQ (reference sequence). V was trimmed by 1 base and J by 4 bases, leaving 13 bases between them. CDR3: CASSLVTSGGTEAFF. The DNA of the CDR3 is TGTGCCAGCAGCTTAGTGACCTCCGGGGGCACTGAAGCTTTCTTT.